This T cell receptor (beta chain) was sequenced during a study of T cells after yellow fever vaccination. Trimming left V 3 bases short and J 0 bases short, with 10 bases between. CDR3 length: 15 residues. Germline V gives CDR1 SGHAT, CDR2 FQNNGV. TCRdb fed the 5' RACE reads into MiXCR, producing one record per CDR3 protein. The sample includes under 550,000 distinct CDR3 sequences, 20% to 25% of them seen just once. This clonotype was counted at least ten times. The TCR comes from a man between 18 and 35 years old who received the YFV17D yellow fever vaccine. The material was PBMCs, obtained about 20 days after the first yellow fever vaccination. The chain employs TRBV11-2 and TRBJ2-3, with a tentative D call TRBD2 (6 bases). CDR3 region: CASSLSGLSTDTQYF. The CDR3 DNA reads TGTGCCAGCAGCTTGAGCGGGCTAAGCACAGATACGCAGTATTTT.